This T cell receptor beta chain is drawn from a study of CD8+CD57+ T cells in acquired aplastic anemia. An expansion of CD8+CD57+ cells by flow cytometry had been shown in patients chosen for sequencing. Profiles of TCR beta VDJ and CDR3 were generated from a genomic DNA template. In TCRdb, the reads were re-called with MiXCR into one record per CDR3 protein. The table has a few hundred thousand distinct CDR3 sequences, under 65% seen once; the top ten hold approximately 1.3%. V lost 0 bases to trimming and J lost 5 bases; unmatched junction nucleotides: 1. Germline CDR1 is SGHTA and CDR2 is FQGTGA. CDR3 length: 14 residues.

The clonotype was recovered from a human donor with aplastic anemia. The sample comprised sorted CD4+, CD8+, or CD8+CD57+ T cells (not recorded which) from PBMCs. The chain is built from TRBV7-3 and TRBJ2-5; TRBD2 matches at 9 bases. The CDR3, as DNA: TGTGCCAGCAGCTTAACTAGCGGGGGCGAGACCCAGTACTTC. Translation: CASSLTSGGETQYF.